This T cell receptor (beta chain) was sequenced in a study of T cells after yellow fever vaccination. Study-wide context: Some fractions had low cell numbers, and these were prepared with SMART-Seq v4 Ultra Low Input. Whole-study findings and limits: Reappearance after the booster was seen for most primary-vaccination clones, at 95% to 97% CD4 and 75% to 90% CD8.

A process of 5'RACE template switching, which added a universal primer site and UMIs, was used to make TCR cDNA. Using its own MiXCR run on the 5' RACE reads, TCRdb lists one record per CDR3 protein. This table holds some 340,000 distinct CDR3 sequences, roughly 10% found once. Concerning this clonotype itself: Its antigen remains unidentified.

Germline CDR1 is SGHRS and CDR2 is YFSETQ. The V and J ends lost 4 bases and 5 bases respectively, with 18 bases between them. The CDR3 covers 15 residues. The sequencing here drew on CD4+ T cells sorted from PBMCs, taken 45 days after the yellow fever booster vaccination. This clonotype was sampled from a man aged 18 to 35 who received the YFV17D yellow fever vaccine. J is TRBJ2-5 and V is TRBV5-1; D is ambiguous. This CDR3 is CASSQSQEVRETQYF. CDR3 bases: TGCGCCAGCAGCCAGTCCCAAGAGGTCCGGGAGACCCAGTACTTC.